Listed below are T cell receptor beta chains from one sample, sequenced in a study of cytomegalovirus exposure and HLA in healthy donors. TCRdb's copy holds only in-frame clones and misses some; the assay was immunoSEQ multiplex PCR. The sample consists of some 130,000 clones, 70% to 85% of them appearing once. Input material: PBMCs. These receptors were obtained from a man aged 25 to 45 in good health and CMV-seropositive. CDR3s include the opening cysteine and the closing phenylalanine or tryptophan. Fields, in order: D gene, CDR3 length, V gene, J gene, clone size, CDR3 protein, CDR3 DNA. The D gene is left open where the match is weak. For some rows the clone size is stated as once, few or many, or as a class when expanded; others skip it.

d_gene: TRBD1
len: 20
v_gene: TRBV27
j_gene: TRBJ1-1
abundance: NA
CDR3aa: CASRPDRVRRKSPLNTEAFF
CDR3nt: TGTGCCAGCAGACCAGACAGGGTGCGGAGGAAGAGCCCCTTGAACACTGAAGCTTTCTTT

d_gene: NA
len: 13
v_gene: TRBV5-6
j_gene: TRBJ2-7
abundance: NA
CDR3aa: CASSLGSGYEQYF
CDR3nt: TGTGCCAGCAGCTTGGGGTCGGGCTACGAGCAGTACTTC

d_gene: TRBD1
len: 13
v_gene: TRBV5-1
j_gene: TRBJ2-1
abundance: NA
CDR3aa: CASSGQGAGEQFF
CDR3nt: TGCGCCAGCAGCGGACAGGGGGCGGGTGAGCAGTTCTTC

d_gene: NA
len: 17
v_gene: TRBV4-3
j_gene: TRBJ2-6
abundance: NA
CDR3aa: CASSPSRGPSGANVLTF
CDR3nt: TGCGCCAGCAGCCCGAGCCGGGGTCCCTCTGGGGCCAACGTCCTGACTTTC

d_gene: TRBD1
len: 14
v_gene: TRBV2
j_gene: TRBJ1-3
abundance: NA
CDR3aa: CASTDRVDGNTIYF
CDR3nt: TGTGCCAGTACGGACAGGGTTGACGGAAACACCATATATTTT

d_gene: TRBD1
len: 16
v_gene: TRBV5-5
j_gene: TRBJ1-2
abundance: NA
CDR3aa: CASSLSAGTGNYGYTF
CDR3nt: TGTGCCAGCAGCCTGTCCGCTGGGACAGGGAACTATGGCTACACCTTC

d_gene: TRBD2
len: 16
v_gene: TRBV5-1
j_gene: TRBJ2-1
abundance: NA
CDR3aa: CASSSTLAGGYNEQFF
CDR3nt: TGCGCCAGCAGCTCCACGCTAGCGGGGGGGTACAATGAGCAGTTCTTC

d_gene: TRBD2
len: 15
v_gene: TRBV7-2
j_gene: TRBJ2-7
abundance: NA
CDR3aa: CASSLGPGGGYEQYF
CDR3nt: TGTGCCAGCAGCTTAGGGCCCGGGGGAGGGTACGAGCAGTACTTC

d_gene: NA
len: 15
v_gene: TRBV5-1
j_gene: TRBJ2-1
abundance: NA
CDR3aa: CASSLGVFSSNEQFF
CDR3nt: TGCGCCAGCAGCTTGGGAGTTTTCTCATCCAATGAGCAGTTCTTC

d_gene: NA
len: 14
v_gene: TRBV5-4
j_gene: TRBJ1-1
abundance: once
CDR3aa: CASSPSVLGAEAFF
CDR3nt: TGTGCCAGCAGCCCCAGCGTATTAGGCGCTGAAGCTTTCTTT

d_gene: TRBD1
len: 17
v_gene: TRBV5-4
j_gene: TRBJ1-4
abundance: NA
CDR3aa: CASSLAEPGGANEKLFF
CDR3nt: TGTGCCAGCAGCTTGGCGGAGCCAGGGGGAGCTAATGAAAAACTGTTTTTT

d_gene: TRBD1
len: 15
v_gene: TRBV9
j_gene: TRBJ1-2
abundance: NA
CDR3aa: CASSVAEGAGYGYTF
CDR3nt: TGTGCCAGCAGCGTAGCCGAGGGGGCAGGCTATGGCTACACCTTC

d_gene: TRBD1
len: 14
v_gene: TRBV5-1
j_gene: TRBJ1-1
abundance: once
CDR3aa: CASSFQGVGTEAFF
CDR3nt: TGCGCCAGCAGCTTCCAGGGGGTAGGCACTGAAGCTTTCTTT

d_gene: NA
len: 14
v_gene: TRBV19
j_gene: TRBJ1-5
abundance: few
CDR3aa: CASSGQGSNQPQHF
CDR3nt: TGTGCCAGTAGTGGGCAGGGGAGCAATCAGCCCCAGCATTTT

d_gene: NA
len: 12
v_gene: TRBV11-3
j_gene: TRBJ2-7
abundance: NA
CDR3aa: CASSLELGEQYF
CDR3nt: TGTGCCAGCAGCTTGGAGCTGGGCGAGCAGTACTTC

d_gene: NA
len: 14
v_gene: TRBV29-1
j_gene: TRBJ2-1
abundance: NA
CDR3aa: CSVSSGGYYNEQFF
CDR3nt: TGCAGCGTTTCATCGGGTGGCTACTACAATGAGCAGTTCTTC

d_gene: TRBD2
len: 15
v_gene: TRBV5-1
j_gene: TRBJ2-3
abundance: NA
CDR3aa: CASSLGLAGTDTQYF
CDR3nt: TGCGCCAGCAGCTTGGGGCTAGCGGGCACAGATACGCAGTATTTT

d_gene: TRBD1
len: 16
v_gene: TRBV6-6
j_gene: TRBJ1-5
abundance: NA
CDR3aa: CASSDRTGVGNQPQHF
CDR3nt: TGTGCCAGCAGCGACCGGACAGGGGTTGGCAATCAGCCCCAGCATTTT

d_gene: TRBD1
len: 15
v_gene: TRBV27
j_gene: TRBJ1-1
abundance: once
CDR3aa: CASSSRQGRDTEAFF
CDR3nt: TGTGCCAGCAGTTCCCGACAGGGTCGGGACACTGAAGCTTTCTTT

d_gene: NA
len: 18
v_gene: TRBV7-9
j_gene: TRBJ1-3
abundance: few
CDR3aa: CASSLATFSREVGNTIYF
CDR3nt: TGTGCCAGCAGCTTAGCTACCTTCAGCAGGGAAGTTGGAAACACCATATATTTT

d_gene: TRBD2
len: 18
v_gene: TRBV6-4
j_gene: TRBJ2-3
abundance: NA
CDR3aa: CASSRFQAGLVGPDTQYF
CDR3nt: TGTGCCAGCTCCAGGTTCCAAGCGGGGCTCGTCGGGCCAGATACGCAGTATTTT

d_gene: NA
len: 13
v_gene: TRBV11-2
j_gene: TRBJ1-1
abundance: NA
CDR3aa: CASSLVVNTEAFF
CDR3nt: TGTGCCAGCAGCTTAGTCGTGAACACTGAAGCTTTCTTT

d_gene: TRBD2
len: 14
v_gene: TRBV6-1
j_gene: TRBJ2-1
abundance: NA
CDR3aa: CASSEKGLANEQFF
CDR3nt: TGTGCCAGCAGTGAAAAGGGACTAGCCAATGAGCAGTTCTTC

d_gene: NA
len: 13
v_gene: TRBV7-3
j_gene: TRBJ1-1
abundance: once
CDR3aa: CASSYRGGTEAFF
CDR3nt: TGTGCCAGCAGCTACCGGGGGGGCACTGAAGCTTTCTTT

d_gene: TRBD1
len: 15
v_gene: TRBV18
j_gene: TRBJ2-3
abundance: NA
CDR3aa: CASSPGTGRTDTQYF
CDR3nt: TGTGCCAGCTCACCCGGGACAGGGAGGACAGATACGCAGTATTTT

d_gene: NA
len: 13
v_gene: TRBV29-1
j_gene: TRBJ2-1
abundance: NA
CDR3aa: CSVIRGTTNEQFF
CDR3nt: TGCAGCGTAATTCGCGGTACCACGAATGAGCAGTTCTTC

d_gene: NA
len: 15
v_gene: TRBV5-6
j_gene: TRBJ2-5
abundance: NA
CDR3aa: CASSPTTHGLETQYF
CDR3nt: TGTGCCAGCAGCCCGACGACCCACGGGTTAGAGACCCAGTACTTC

d_gene: NA
len: 14
v_gene: TRBV15
j_gene: TRBJ2-1
abundance: NA
CDR3aa: CATSRDRVYNEQFF
CDR3nt: TGTGCCACCAGCAGAGATCGGGTGTACAATGAGCAGTTCTTC

d_gene: NA
len: 15
v_gene: TRBV6-6
j_gene: TRBJ2-2
abundance: NA
CDR3aa: CASSYSVEGAGELFF
CDR3nt: TGTGCCAGCAGTTACTCAGTTGAGGGAGCCGGGGAGCTGTTTTTT

d_gene: TRBD2
len: 14
v_gene: TRBV30
j_gene: TRBJ2-1
abundance: NA
CDR3aa: CAWSVLAANNEQFF
CDR3nt: TGTGCCTGGAGTGTACTAGCGGCAAACAATGAGCAGTTCTTC

d_gene: TRBD2
len: 19
v_gene: TRBV5-1
j_gene: TRBJ2-1
abundance: NA
CDR3aa: CASSYMIAGGPSSYNEQFF
CDR3nt: TGCGCCAGCAGCTATATGATAGCGGGGGGCCCGAGCTCCTACAATGAGCAGTTCTTC

d_gene: TRBD1
len: 18
v_gene: TRBV5-1
j_gene: TRBJ2-6
abundance: NA
CDR3aa: CASSGLTGSSSGANVLTF
CDR3nt: TGCGCCAGCAGCGGGTTGACAGGGTCGAGCTCTGGGGCCAACGTCCTGACTTTC

d_gene: TRBD1
len: 17
v_gene: TRBV10-3
j_gene: TRBJ2-7
abundance: NA
CDR3aa: CAISESKGQGSPYEQYF
CDR3nt: TGTGCCATCAGTGAGTCTAAGGGACAGGGGTCGCCCTACGAGCAGTACTTC

d_gene: NA
len: 17
v_gene: TRBV4-1
j_gene: TRBJ2-6
abundance: NA
CDR3aa: CASSQALGSSGANVLTF
CDR3nt: TGCGCCAGCAGCCAAGCTCTGGGGAGCTCTGGGGCCAACGTCCTGACTTTC

d_gene: TRBD1
len: 15
v_gene: TRBV5-1
j_gene: TRBJ1-1
abundance: NA
CDR3aa: CASSSGQGANTEAFF
CDR3nt: TGCGCCAGCAGCTCCGGACAGGGGGCGAACACTGAAGCTTTCTTT

d_gene: NA
len: 17
v_gene: TRBV7-8
j_gene: TRBJ1-4
abundance: NA
CDR3aa: CASSSPALIRGDEKLFF
CDR3nt: TGTGCCAGCAGCTCCCCCGCGTTGATACGGGGAGACGAAAAACTGTTTTTT

d_gene: TRBD2
len: 18
v_gene: TRBV30
j_gene: TRBJ2-2
abundance: NA
CDR3aa: CAWSVRLAGVGNTGELFF
CDR3nt: TGTGCCTGGAGTGTACGACTAGCGGGAGTAGGGAACACCGGGGAGCTGTTTTTT

d_gene: NA
len: 11
v_gene: TRBV6-1
j_gene: TRBJ2-7
abundance: NA
CDR3aa: CASSASYEQYF
CDR3nt: TGTGCCAGCAGCGCCAGTTACGAGCAGTACTTC

d_gene: TRBD2
len: 15
v_gene: TRBV5-1
j_gene: TRBJ2-1
abundance: NA
CDR3aa: CASSLPSGRYNEQFF
CDR3nt: TGCGCCAGCAGCTTGCCTAGCGGGAGATACAATGAGCAGTTCTTC

d_gene: NA
len: 13
v_gene: TRBV6-1
j_gene: TRBJ2-7
abundance: NA
CDR3aa: CASSERQSYEQYF
CDR3nt: TGTGCCAGCAGTGAGAGACAGTCCTACGAGCAGTACTTC

d_gene: NA
len: 16
v_gene: TRBV11-3
j_gene: TRBJ2-3
abundance: NA
CDR3aa: CASSSGQGLNADTQYF
CDR3nt: TGTGCCAGCAGCTCAGGACAGGGACTAAACGCAGATACGCAGTATTTT

d_gene: TRBD1
len: 19
v_gene: TRBV11-2
j_gene: TRBJ1-1
abundance: NA
CDR3aa: CASSLVGQGFGSAGTEAFF
CDR3nt: TGTGCCAGCAGCTTAGTGGGACAGGGGTTTGGATCGGCTGGCACTGAAGCTTTCTTT